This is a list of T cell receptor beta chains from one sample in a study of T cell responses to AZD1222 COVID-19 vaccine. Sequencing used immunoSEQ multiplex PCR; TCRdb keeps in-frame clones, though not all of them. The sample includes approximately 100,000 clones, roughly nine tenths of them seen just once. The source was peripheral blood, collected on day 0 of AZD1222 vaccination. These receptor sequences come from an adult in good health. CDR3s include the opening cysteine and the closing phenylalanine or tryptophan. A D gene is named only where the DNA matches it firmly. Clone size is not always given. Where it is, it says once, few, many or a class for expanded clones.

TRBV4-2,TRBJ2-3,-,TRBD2,TGTGCCAGCAGCCAGAACCCAGCGGGGGCCTTGGGGGATACGCAGTATTTT,CASSQNPAGALGDTQYF
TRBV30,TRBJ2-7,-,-,TGTGCCTGCTCCCGGTGGGCGTCATACGAGCAGTACTTC,CACSRWASYEQYF
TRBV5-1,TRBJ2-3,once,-,TGCGCCAGCAGCTTACGACATGGGGCAGCGGGTGATACGCAGTATTTT,CASSLRHGAAGDTQYF
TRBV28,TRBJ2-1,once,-,TGTGCCAGCAGTTTGGGACTGAGAGGGGGATGGGATGAGCAGTTCTTC,CASSLGLRGGWDEQFF
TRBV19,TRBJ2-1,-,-,TGTGCCAGTAGTATTTACAATGAGCAGTTCTTC,CASSIYNEQFF
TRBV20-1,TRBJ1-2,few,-,TGCAGTGCTGGTGGCGGGATGGACTATGGCTACACCTTC,CSAGGGMDYGYTF
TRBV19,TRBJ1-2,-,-,TGTGCCAGTAGTATAGCACAGGGAGACTATGGCTACACCTTC,CASSIAQGDYGYTF
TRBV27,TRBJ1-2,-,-,TGTGCCAGCAGCGATGTTACCGGCGGCTACACCTTC,CASSDVTGGYTF
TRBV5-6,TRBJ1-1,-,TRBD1,TGTGCCAGCAGCTTCTCACAGGGGGGCGAGGCTTTCTTT,CASSFSQGGEAFF
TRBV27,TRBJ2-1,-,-,TGTGCCAGCAGTTCTCCCCTGGAGAGAGGGACTGATGAGCAGTTCTTC,CASSSPLERGTDEQFF
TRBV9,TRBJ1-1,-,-,TGTGCCAGCAGCGTATTTGGGGCGAACACTGAAGCTTTCTTT,CASSVFGANTEAFF
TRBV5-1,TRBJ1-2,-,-,TGCGCCAGCAGCTTGCGCGGACAGAACTATGGCTACACCTTC,CASSLRGQNYGYTF
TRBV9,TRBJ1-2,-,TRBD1,TGTGCCAGCAGCGTAGGACAGGGGAGCTATGGCTACACCTTC,CASSVGQGSYGYTF
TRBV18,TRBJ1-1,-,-,TGTGCCAGCTCACCTACAGAGGCGAACACTGAAGCTTTCTTT,CASSPTEANTEAFF
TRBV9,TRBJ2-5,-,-,TGTGCCAGCAGCGTAGAAGGTCAGGGACAGACCCAGTACTTC,CASSVEGQGQTQYF
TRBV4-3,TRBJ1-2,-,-,TGCGCCAGCAGCCAAGATCCCTCGGGAAGGCCCGGGCATGGTGGCTACACCTTC,CASSQDPSGRPGHGGYTF
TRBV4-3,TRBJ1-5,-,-,TGCGCCAGCAGCCAAGATCATACCCAGCCCCAGCATTTT,CASSQDHTQPQHF
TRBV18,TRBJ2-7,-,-,TGTGCCAGCTCACTCCAGCGCGGGGTGGAAGGCGAGCAGTACTTC,CASSLQRGVEGEQYF
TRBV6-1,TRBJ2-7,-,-,TGTGCCAGCAGTGAAAATGCTGGTCTTTCCTACGAGCAGTACTTC,CASSENAGLSYEQYF
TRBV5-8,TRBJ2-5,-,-,TGTGCCAGCAGCTTGGGGACCCTCTTCTTACAGGGCGAGACCCAGTACTTC,CASSLGTLFLQGETQYF
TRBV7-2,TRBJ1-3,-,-,TGTGCCAGCAGCCCGACACTCACATACTCTGGAAACACCATATATTTT,CASSPTLTYSGNTIYF
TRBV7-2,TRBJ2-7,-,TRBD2,TGTGCCAGCAGCTTTCGAGCGGGGAGCTCCTACGAGCAGTACTTC,CASSFRAGSSYEQYF
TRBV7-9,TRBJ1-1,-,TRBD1,TGTGCCAGCAGCTTTCCGGACAGGGCTGAAGCTTTCTTT,CASSFPDRAEAFF
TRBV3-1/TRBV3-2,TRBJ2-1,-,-,TGTGCCAGCAGCCGCCGGGACGCCTTGGGTGAGCAGTTCTTC,CASSRRDALGEQFF
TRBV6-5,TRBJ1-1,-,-,TGTGCCAGCAGTTACTCGAGAAGGGCAGGCACTGAAGCTTTCTTT,CASSYSRRAGTEAFF
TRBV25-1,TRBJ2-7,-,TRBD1,TGTGCCAGCAGTGACTGGACAGGTGGGTTAGAGCAGTACTTC,CASSDWTGGLEQYF
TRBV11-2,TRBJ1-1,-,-,TGTGCCAGCAGCTCCGAGATGGGCACTGAAGCTTTCTTT,CASSSEMGTEAFF
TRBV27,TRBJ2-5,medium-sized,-,TGTGCCAGCAGTTTATACAGAAGAGGAGAGACCCAGTACTTC,CASSLYRRGETQYF
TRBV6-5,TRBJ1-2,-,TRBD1,TGTGCCAGCAGTTACTCGGGGACAGGGGTCTATGGCTACACCTTC,CASSYSGTGVYGYTF
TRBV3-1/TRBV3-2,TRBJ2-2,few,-,TGTGCCAGCAGCCAGATATCGGGGGCACACACCGGGGAGCTGTTTTTT,CASSQISGAHTGELFF
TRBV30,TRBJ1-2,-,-,TGTGCCTGGAGGACAGTGGGGCCTTCCTATGGCTACACCTTC,CAWRTVGPSYGYTF
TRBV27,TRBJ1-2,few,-,TGTGCCAGCAGTTTTACGCAGTCCTATGGCTACACCTTC,CASSFTQSYGYTF
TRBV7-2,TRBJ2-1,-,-,TGTGCCAGCAGCTTAGTTGCGGGACAAACCTACAATGAGCAGTTCTTC,CASSLVAGQTYNEQFF
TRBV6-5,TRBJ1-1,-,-,TGTGCCAGTCGCGGGGCAATTTACACTGAAGCTTTCTTT,CASRGAIYTEAFF
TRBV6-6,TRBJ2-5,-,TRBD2,TGTGCCAGCAGTTCCGGACTAGCGGGGGGGTGGGAGACCCAGTACTTC,CASSSGLAGGWETQYF
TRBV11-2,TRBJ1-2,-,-,TGTGCCAGCAGCTTAGATCCGTCAGCTAACTATGGCTACACCTTC,CASSLDPSANYGYTF
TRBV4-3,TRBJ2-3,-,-,TGCGCCAGCAGCCTTAGACCCACAGATACGCAGTATTTT,CASSLRPTDTQYF
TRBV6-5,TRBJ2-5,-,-,TGTGCCAGCAGATCAATGGGTCAAGAGACCCAGTACTTC,CASRSMGQETQYF
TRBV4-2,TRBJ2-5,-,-,TGTGCCAGCAGCCAAGATGAGACCGGGACCCAGTACTTC,CASSQDETGTQYF
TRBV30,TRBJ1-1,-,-,TGTGCCTGGAGTAGAAACACAGCGGGGGAAGCTTTCTTT,CAWSRNTAGEAFF
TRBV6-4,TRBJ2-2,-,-,TGTGCCAGCAGAGACACCGGGGAGCTGTTTTTT,CASRDTGELFF
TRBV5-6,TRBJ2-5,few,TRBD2,TGTGCCAGCAGCTTGAACGGGGGGTACCAAGAGACCCAGTACTTC,CASSLNGGYQETQYF
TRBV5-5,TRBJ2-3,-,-,TGTGCCAGCAGCTTGTCACAGGGAGATACGCAGTATTTT,CASSLSQGDTQYF
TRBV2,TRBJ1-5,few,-,TGTGCCAGCAGTTCCGGTATGGGGCTTGGACAGCCCCAGCATTTT,CASSSGMGLGQPQHF
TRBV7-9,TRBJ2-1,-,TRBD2,TGTGCCACCGGGACTAGCCCCTACAATGAGCAGTTCTTC,CATGTSPYNEQFF
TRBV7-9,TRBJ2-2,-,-,TGTGCCAGCAGCCCGGGCCCGAGCACCGGGGAGCTGTTTTTT,CASSPGPSTGELFF